Detailed here is one TCR beta chain. Its antigen is as yet unknown. The read comes to an end 3 residues before the CDR3 does, leaving the germline J gene to fill in the end. The data were obtained in a study of T cells in women clearing cervical HPV infection. Study in general: Case blood was drawn when the lesion was first found; control blood after infection became undetectable.

With 1 base removed from V and 7 bases from J, the gap between germline ends came to 14 bases. This CDR3 is built from 15 residues. The germline CDR1 and CDR2 sequences are SGHVS and FNYEAQ. The assay was immunoSEQ multiplex PCR, and TCRdb's table has in-frame clones only and misses some. The sample's table shows approximately 39,000 clones. Study-wide points: Combining TCR richness with V gene abundances gave approximately 0.84 AUC. CIN3+ cases had significantly higher TCR repertoire richness than controls, but evenness did not differ.

Dot-blot hybridization genotyped cervical HPV amplified with MY09/MY11 PCR. The source material was blood buffy coat. This receptor was obtained from a woman between 18 and 69 years old with a cervical HPV16 infection that either progressed to CIN3+ or cleared (not recorded which). This chain uses TRBV7-6 with TRBJ1-5; no clear D gene. The CDR3 region is CASSLDPDITQPQHF. The covered CDR3 bases are TGTGCCAGCAGCTTAGACCCAGACATTACCCAGCCC.